The 20 T cell receptor beta chains in this list originate from one sample, sequenced in a study of glioma-infiltrating T cells (TCRdb year 2016). The run used an Illumina MiSeq. TCR alpha and beta CDR3 regions were amplified with the iRepertoire nested amplicon-rescue multiplex PCR (arm-PCR) platform from RNA. The public reads were reanalyzed by TCRdb: fastp trimming at Q25, MiXCR alignment, in-frame beta chains only. Each CDR3 protein appears once, grouped with its most common genes and DNA. This sample is represented by some 85,000 distinct CDR3 sequences; about 25% of them were singletons. The ten biggest clones cover 5.5% to 7.5% of the sample. The sample consisted of glioma tissue, nonneoplastic brain tissue, or PBMCs (not recorded which). These receptors were collected from a human donor with low-grade glioma or glioblastoma, undergoing nonglioma brain surgery, or in good health (not recorded which).

The chain uses TRBV20-1 and TRBJ1-2; 8 bases map to TRBD1. This CDR3 is built from 13 residues. V was pared by 6 bases and J by 4 bases, with 7 bases of the junction left unmatched. Germline loops: CDR1 DFQATT, CDR2 SNEGSKA (reference sequence). CDR3 bases: TGCAGTGCAAATGGACAGGGTGGCTATGGCTACACCTTC. Protein: CSANGQGGYGYTF.

In this sample, this clonotype turned up many times. This chain uses TRBV28 with TRBJ1-2, with TRBD1 matching over 7 bases. Germline values: CDR1 MDHEN, CDR2 SYDVKM. CDR3 length equals 13 residues. The V and J ends lost 6 bases and 4 bases, in that order; junction bases with no gene match: 5. CDR3 sequence (DNA): TGTGCCAGCAGACCCGGGACAGCCTATGGCTACACCTTC. Translation gives CASRPGTAYGYTF.

The gene calls are TRBV20-1 and TRBJ1-2; tentatively, D is TRBD1 (6 bases). The CDR3 is 14 residues long. Germline CDR1 DFQATT, CDR2 SNEGSKA (reference sequence). V dropped 1 base and J dropped 6 bases, with 15 bases sitting between them. The CDR3 here is CSARGPRGSNGYTF. The CDR3 region has the DNA TGCAGTGCTAGAGGTCCCAGGGGCAGTAATGGCTACACCTTC.

The count of this clonotype is one. The genes are TRBV12-3 or TRBV12-4 and TRBJ1-2; 7 bases agree with TRBD1. The ends lost 0 bases at V and 0 bases at J; junction bases unmatched: 4. The CDR3 is made up of 16 amino acids. CDR3 amino acids: CASSLAGTASNYGYTF. The CDR3 DNA sequence: TGTGCCAGCAGTTTAGCAGGGACAGCCTCTAACTATGGCTACACCTTC.

This clonotype was picked up many times. The genes are TRBV27 and TRBJ2-7, with a weak D call TRBD1 (6 bases). The CDR3 sequence is 15 residues long. Trimming took off 6 bases at V and 0 bases at J, with 15 bases between the two ends. Germline V CDR1 and CDR2: MNHEY, SMNVEV (reference sequence). In nucleotides, the CDR3 is TGTGCCAGCAGGAAACAGGGAGCGTTCTCCTACGAGCAGTACTTC. Translated, it gives CASRKQGAFSYEQYF.

This clonotype was recorded at least ten times. The chain has TRBV6-1 and TRBJ1-1; TRBD1 might be the D (5 bases). V was clipped by 1 base and J by 1 base, with 7 bases between them. This CDR3 is built from 14 residues. Germline loops: CDR1 MNHNS, CDR2 SASEGT. CDR3 region: CASSEVQGNTEAFF. Here the CDR3 DNA reads TGTGCCAGCAGTGAAGTTCAGGGGAACACTGAAGCTTTCTTT.

This clonotype was seen repeatedly, ten times or more. CDR3 sequence (DNA): TGTGCCAGCACCCGAAGGGGTACCGTCACAGATACGCAGTATTTT. Translating it yields CASTRRGTVTDTQYF. The rearrangement links TRBV7-9 to TRBJ2-3, with D maybe TRBD1 (5 bases). The V and J ends lost 7 bases and 2 bases respectively, with 16 bases between them. Germline values: CDR1 SEHNR, CDR2 FQNEAQ (reference sequence). The CDR3 contains 15 residues.

This clonotype was seen at least ten times. The J gene is TRBJ2-3, the V gene TRBV24-1, with D perhaps TRBD2 (6 bases). From germline, CDR1 is KGHDR and CDR2 SFDVKD. This CDR3 spans 18 amino acids. V was shortened by 4 bases and J by 1 base, with 20 bases between the two germline ends. In nucleotides, the CDR3 is TGTGCCACCAGTGACGGAAGAAGTTCGGGACTCCGCACAGATACGCAGTATTTT. As protein: CATSDGRSSGLRTDTQYF.

The chain joins TRBV7-2 to TRBJ2-5; D is uncertain. There are 16 residues in the CDR3. Looked up from germline, CDR1 is SGHTA and CDR2 is FQGNSA. The V and J ends lost 0 bases and 5 bases respectively, with 16 bases between them. The CDR3 here is CASSLAITIVLETQYF. The CDR3 coding sequence is TGTGCCAGCAGCTTAGCGATTACTATAGTTTTGGAGACCCAGTACTTC.

This clonotype has more than one count but fewer than ten. The V gene is TRBV7-9, the J gene TRBJ2-3; 8 bases are a match to TRBD2. Germline V lookup: CDR1 SEHNR, CDR2 FQNEAQ (reference sequence). The CDR3 length is 15 residues. The ends lost 5 bases at V and 2 bases at J; junction bases unmatched: 6. The CDR3 nucleotides read TGTGCCAGCAGCCGGGGGGGCCAGGACACAGATACGCAGTATTTT. Protein product: CASSRGGQDTDTQYF.

The table lists this clonotype with many counts. The CDR3 loop is CASSTGQGPTDTQYF. CDR3 bases: TGTGCCAGCAGCACGGGACAGGGACCCACAGATACGCAGTATTTT. V is TRBV7-9 and J is TRBJ2-3; 9 bases map to TRBD1. In germline, CDR1 is SEHNR, CDR2 FQNEAQ (reference sequence). The CDR3 runs to 15 residues. Unmatched junction bases numbered 5, after V lost 5 bases and J lost 2 bases.

CDR3 sequence: CASSQGGQRYGYTF. In DNA, the CDR3 is TGCGCCAGCAGCCAAGGAGGACAGAGATATGGCTACACCTTC. The V and J genes are TRBV4-1 and TRBJ1-2; a possible D gene is TRBD1 (6 bases). The germline CDR1 and CDR2 sequences are MGHRA and YSYEKL. V lost 1 base and J 5 bases, leaving 11 bases between the germline ends. CDR3 size: 14 residues.

This clonotype occurred a few times. The rearrangement joins TRBV7-8 to TRBJ2-7, with unresolved D. Germline V gene data show CDR1 as SGHVS and CDR2 as FQNEAQ. Trimming took 1 base from V and 3 from J, leaving 10 bases between them. The CDR3 is 14 residues long. CDR3 sequence reads: CASSLGRTHYEQYF. The DNA for the CDR3 is TGTGCCAGCAGCTTAGGTAGGACCCACTACGAGCAGTACTTC.

This clonotype is deemed medium-sized (0.01 to 0.1%). The chain joins TRBV20-1 to TRBJ2-7; 9 positions match TRBD1. CDR3 length: 15 residues. The V gene's germline CDR1 is DFQATT and CDR2 SNEGSKA (reference sequence). With V trimmed by 4 bases and J by 6 bases, 13 bases remained unmatched. The CDR3 nucleotides are TGCAGTGCTATTAGCCGCACAGGGGGCTACGGCGAGCAGTACTTC. Translated, it gives CSAISRTGGYGEQYF.

Only a few counts were recorded for this clonotype. The genes are TRBV7-9 and TRBJ1-3, with 7 bases that match TRBD1. This CDR3 comprises 14 residues. V shed 6 bases, J shed 3 bases, and the junction held 5 bases outside the gene matches. In germline, CDR1 is SEHNR, CDR2 FQNEAQ (reference sequence). The CDR3 DNA sequence: TGTGCCAGCAGGTTGACAGGGAGTGGAAACACCATATATTTT. Translating gives CASRLTGSGNTIYF.

Concerning this clonotype: This may stem from a read error, because a much larger clone lies one nucleotide away. The chain links TRBV20-1 to TRBJ2-7; 8 bases fit TRBD2. This CDR3 comprises 14 residues. CDR1 and CDR2 (germline): DFQATT, SNEGSKA (reference sequence). CDR3 sequence: CSVSGLAGYNEQYF. For the CDR3, the DNA is TGCAGCGTGTCGGGTCTAGCGGGCTACAATGAGCAGTACTTC.

This clonotype showed up many times. The rearrangement links TRBV16 to TRBJ1-5; tentative D call: TRBD1 (5 bases). The CDR3 totals 14 residues. Germline V lookup: CDR1 KGHSY, CDR2 FQNENV. V was shortened by 8 bases and J by 0 bases, with 11 bases between the two germline ends. The CDR3 bases are TGTGCCAGCGGGAAGCAGGGTAGCAATCAGCCCCAGCATTTT. Amino acid sequence: CASGKQGSNQPQHF.

Comment on this clonotype: This may be a read error: a much more frequent sequence differs by one nucleotide. The chain uses TRBV2 and TRBJ1-2; tentative D call: TRBD1 (5 bases). CDR1 and CDR2 from the germline V gene are SNHLY and FYNNEI. This CDR3 has 14 residues. Here the CDR3 DNA reads TGTGCCAGCAGAGAACGAAGGGGTAACTATGGCTACAACTTC. Translated, it gives CASRERRGNYGYNF.

Many counts were recorded for this clonotype. The chain recombines TRBV6-2 or TRBV6-3 with TRBJ2-5; D unresolved. The germline gives CDR1 MNHEY, CDR2 SVGEGT. The CDR3 runs 13 residues. Deletions cut 0 bases from V and 5 bases from J, with 7 bases between. DNA for the CDR3: TGTGCCAGCAGTTACTCAGGACCCGAGACCCAGTACTTC. Its protein is CASSYSGPETQYF.

This clonotype was counted at least ten times. The genes are TRBV10-3 and TRBJ2-1; D unclear. The CDR3 is 12 residues long. V was shortened by 10 bases and J by 1 base, with 8 bases between the two germline ends. Germline V gene lookup returns CDR1 ENHRY and CDR2 SYGVKD. CDR3 bases: TGTGCCACCCTGGGGTCCTACAATGAGCAGTTCTTC. Amino acid sequence: CATLGSYNEQFF.